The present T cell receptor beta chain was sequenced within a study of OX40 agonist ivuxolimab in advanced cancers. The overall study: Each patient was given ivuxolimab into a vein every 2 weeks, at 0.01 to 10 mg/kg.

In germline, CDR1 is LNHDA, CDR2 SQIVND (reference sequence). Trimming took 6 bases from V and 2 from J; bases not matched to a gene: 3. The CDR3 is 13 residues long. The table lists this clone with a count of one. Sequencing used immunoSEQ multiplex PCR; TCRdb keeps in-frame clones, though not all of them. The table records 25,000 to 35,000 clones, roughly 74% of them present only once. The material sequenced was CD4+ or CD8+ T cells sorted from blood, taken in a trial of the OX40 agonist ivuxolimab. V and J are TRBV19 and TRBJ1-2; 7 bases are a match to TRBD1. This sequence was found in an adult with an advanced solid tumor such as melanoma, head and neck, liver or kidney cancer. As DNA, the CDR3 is TGTGCCAGTAGCCAGGACAGGAACTATGGCTACACCTTC. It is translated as CASSQDRNYGYTF.